Here is one TCR beta chain with its context. Its antigen is not identified. Trimming at V came to 3 bases and at J to 4 bases, leaving 12 bases not matched to a gene. Looked up from germline, CDR1 is KGHSH and CDR2 is LQKENI. This CDR3 spans 17 amino acids. The data belong to a study of cytomegalovirus exposure and HLA in healthy donors. The study's findings and limits: Previous analysis showed most TCR beta V segments were productive about 87% or about 30% of the time. An analysis that was carried out later associated fewer than 20,000 TCR beta sequences with HLA alleles at 0.05 false discovery rate.

The PCR contained 60 Vbeta and 13 Jbeta primers. TCRdb's copy holds only in-frame clones and misses some; the assay was immunoSEQ multiplex PCR. The sample includes some 140,000 clones, around 79% of them seen just once. This receptor was obtained from a man in his thirties or forties in good health and CMV-seropositive. The V gene is TRBV18, the J gene TRBJ1-2; 9 bases map to TRBD1. Sequencing used PBMCs. CDR3 coding DNA: TGTGCCAGCTCACCGTCCCGGGACAGGGTCCCGGGCTATGGCTACACCTTC. Protein sequence: CASSPSRDRVPGYGYTF.